This T cell receptor beta chain is drawn from a study of T cell repertoires in cytomegalovirus infection. General study results and limits: Carriage of CMV together with the relevant HLA was identifiable through cumulative public TCR beta family frequency.

A single record per CDR3 protein comes from TCRdb applying MiXCR to the reads. This table holds 600,000 to 700,000 distinct CDR3 sequences, around 32% found once. V was pared by 0 bases and J by 8 bases, with 13 bases between. The CDR3 has 14 amino acids. Germline CDR1 and CDR2: SEHNR and FQNEAQ (reference sequence). About this clonotype itself: What it recognizes is unknown.

V usage is TRBV7-9 and J usage is TRBJ1-1; D remains unclear. This receptor was taken from a human donor in good health (CMV status not recorded). Some clones in this sample may be carry-over from other donors' samples. The source material was cultured PBMCs, sampled from culture after CMV antigen stimulation. In DNA form, the CDR3 reads TGTGCCAGCAGCTTAGCTTCTAGACGGGAAGAAGCTTTCTTT. Translation gives CASSLASRREEAFF.